This record covers a single TCR beta chain. As yet, its antigen is unknown. The data were taken from a study of cytomegalovirus exposure and HLA in healthy donors. General study results and limits: Some V segments, including TRBV6-2 and TRBV6-3, were excluded as indistinguishable. Immune exposure data for these donors was limited to CMV serostatus. The study recorded over 150 TCR beta chains that were cytomegalovirus-associated.

The PCR was carried out with 60 Vbeta primers and 13 Jbeta primers. The method was immunoSEQ multiplex PCR; TCRdb's version includes in-frame clones alone and lacks a portion of them. With roughly 75,000 clones in the sample, the ten largest clones hold roughly 0.8%. The junction had 14 bases not matched to a gene; V was cut back by 2 bases and J by 6 bases. This CDR3 is built from 17 residues. Germline V lookup: CDR1 LNHDA, CDR2 SQIVND (reference sequence). The clonotype was recovered from a boy aged 5-17 years in good health and CMV-seronegative. The chain combines TRBV19 with TRBJ2-3; TRBD2 aligns across 7 bases. The material sequenced was PBMCs. Written as DNA, the CDR3 is TGTGCCAGTAGTATAATAGTAGTGCGGGAGCAATGGGATACGCAGTATTTT. Protein: CASSIIVVREQWDTQYF.